The 12 T cell receptor beta chains listed next were all sequenced from one sample in a study of T cells in Graves' hyperthyroidism and ophthalmopathy. TCR beta CDR3 regions were amplified from RNA. HTBI primers were used for first-round RT-PCR of the TCR CDR3. TCRdb independently ran MiXCR on the multiplex PCR reads; one entry per CDR3 protein. The data contain about 96,000 distinct CDR3 sequences, over 50% of them singletons. The sample taken for sequencing was blood. All receptors come from a woman aged 40 to 55 with Graves' hyperthyroidism.

The chain recombines TRBV7-2 with TRBJ1-6; D is perhaps TRBD1 (5 bases). There are 12 residues in the CDR3. Germline CDR1 SGHTA, CDR2 FQGNSA. V dropped 5 bases and J dropped 15 bases, with 14 bases sitting between them. CDR3 DNA sequence: TGTGCCAGCAGCGTACTTGGGGGGGGCCTCCACTTT. This encodes CASSVLGGGLHF.

The chain carries TRBV25-1 and TRBJ1-1, with D maybe TRBD1 (6 bases). Trimming took 6 bases from V and 4 from J, leaving 12 bases between them. CDR1 is MGHDK and CDR2 is SYGVNS in the germline V gene. The CDR3 is made up of 13 amino acids. The DNA of the CDR3 is TGTGCCAGCAGGGGGGCAGGGAGCACTGAAGCTTTCTTT. It is translated as CASRGAGSTEAFF.

About this clonotype: A read error is possible here, since a much larger clone lies one base away. The chain links TRBV7-9 to TRBJ2-3; D is possibly TRBD2 (6 bases). Germline CDR1 is SEHNR and CDR2 is FQNEAQ (reference sequence). This CDR3 has 15 residues. The CDR3, as DNA: TGTGCCTGCAGCTTGACTCTAGCGAGAACAGATACGCAGTATTTT. Encoded protein: CACSLTLARTDTQYF. Full variable domain (remainder filled in from reference TRBV7-9 and TRBJ2-3): DTGVSQNPRHKITKRGQNVTFRCDPISEHNRLYWYRQTLGQGPEFLTYFQNEAQLEKSRLLSDRFSAERPKGSFSTLEIQRTEQGDSAMYLCACSLTLARTDTQYFGPGTRLTVL.

This clonotype was observed at least ten times. The V gene is TRBV12-3 or TRBV12-4, the J gene TRBJ2-7, with D possibly matching TRBD2 (6 bases). The CDR3 spans 12 residues. Trimming removed 6 bases at V and 6 bases at J, with 12 bases between. The CDR3 coding sequence is TGTGCCAGCAGGCCGGGACTTGCCGAGCAGTACTTC. This gives the protein CASRPGLAEQYF.

This clonotype showed up just a few times. This chain uses TRBV12-3 or TRBV12-4 with TRBJ2-2; possibly TRBD1 for D (5 bases). The CDR3 runs to 15 residues. Between the trimmed V and J ends, which lost 0 bases and 7 bases, there was a span of 12 bases. The CDR3 spells CASSLANRNYGELFF. In nucleotides, the CDR3 is TGTGCCAGCAGTTTAGCGAACAGGAACTACGGGGAGCTGTTTTTT.

Worth noting for this clonotype: The CDR3 end shows no conserved phenylalanine or tryptophan, and so a read error is likely. The DNA is left out, because the CDR3 cannot be placed on it with certainty; the CDR3 is given as TCRdb lists it. The chain joins TRBV7-9 to TRBJ1-1; the D call of TRBD1 is as the table states it, not checked on the DNA. The CDR3 region is 9 residues in length, termini included. Germline V gene data show CDR1 as SEHNR and CDR2 as FQNEAQ (reference sequence). CDR3 protein: CASSLIRVV.

The V and J genes are TRBV5-1 and TRBJ2-5; a weak D match, TRBD2 (6 bases). The V end was cut by 4 bases, the J end by 0 bases, with 16 bases between. The CDR3 is 16 amino acids. The germline CDR1 and CDR2 sequences are SGHRS and YFSETQ. CDR3 bases: TGCGCCAGCAGCCTGAGTGTAGCGGCGTACCAAGAGACCCAGTACTTC. Protein product: CASSLSVAAYQETQYF.

V gene TRBV20-1 combines with J gene TRBJ1-5; the D is unclear. The ends were cut back, 6 bases at V and 11 bases at J, with 20 bases in the middle. The CDR3 consists of 13 residues. Germline loops: CDR1 DFQATT, CDR2 SNEGSKA (reference sequence). CDR3: CSARAAAVETQHF. The CDR3 DNA follows: TGCAGTGCCCGGGCGGCGGCCGTAGAGACCCAGCATTTT.

The chain uses TRBV24-1 and TRBJ1-5; 9 bases line up with TRBD1. Trimming at V came to 9 bases and at J to 5 bases, leaving 4 bases not matched to a gene. Germline assignment: CDR1 KGHDR and CDR2 SFDVKD. The CDR3 sequence is 13 residues long. CDR3 bases: TGTGCCACCGGTGGGACAGGGTATCAGCCCCAGCATTTT. Protein sequence: CATGGTGYQPQHF.

This clonotype was seen many times. The chain couples TRBV20-1 to TRBJ2-3; no firm D call. Germline V lookup: CDR1 DFQATT, CDR2 SNEGSKA (reference sequence). The germline V and J ends were trimmed by 0 bases and 9 bases, with 13 bases remaining between them. The CDR3 contains 13 residues. The CDR3 nucleotides are TGCAGTGCTAGAGACCCGGTTCGAGGAACGCAGTATTTT. It encodes CSARDPVRGTQYF.

The rearrangement links TRBV6-5 to TRBJ2-7, with a possible D match to TRBD1 (5 bases). The V gene lost 6 bases and the J gene lost 4 bases, with 10 bases spanning the gap. The germline V gene encodes CDR1 MNHEY and CDR2 SVGAGI. CDR3 length equals 12 residues. For the CDR3, the DNA is TGTGCCAGCAGCTTTGGGGCTTACGAGCAGTACTTC. Encoded protein: CASSFGAYEQYF.

In this sample, this clonotype turned up many times. The chain joins TRBV6-5 to TRBJ1-2; D is ambiguous. The ends were cut back, 3 bases at V and 4 bases at J, with 9 bases in the middle. Looked up from germline, CDR1 is MNHEY and CDR2 is SVGAGI. The CDR3 consists of 13 residues. CDR3 sequence: CASSYTQAYGYTF. CDR3 coding DNA: TGTGCCAGCAGTTATACCCAGGCCTATGGCTACACCTTC.